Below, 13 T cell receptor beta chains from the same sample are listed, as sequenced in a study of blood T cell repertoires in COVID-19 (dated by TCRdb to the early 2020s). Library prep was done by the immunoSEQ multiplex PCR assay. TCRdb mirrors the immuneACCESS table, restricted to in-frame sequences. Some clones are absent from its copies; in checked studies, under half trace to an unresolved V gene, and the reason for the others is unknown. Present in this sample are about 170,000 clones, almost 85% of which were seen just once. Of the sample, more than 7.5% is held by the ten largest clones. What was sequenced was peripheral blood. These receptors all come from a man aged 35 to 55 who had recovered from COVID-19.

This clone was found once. In DNA, the CDR3 is TGCGCCAGCAGCCAAGTTCGGGGTGGCAACATTCAGTACTTC. Its translation is CASSQVRGGNIQYF. This chain uses TRBV4-3 with TRBJ2-4; possibly TRBD2 for D (5 bases). Germline V gene sequence: CDR1 LGHNA, CDR2 YSLEER. V was pared by 1 base and J by 7 bases, with 11 bases between. The CDR3 loop spans 14 amino acids.

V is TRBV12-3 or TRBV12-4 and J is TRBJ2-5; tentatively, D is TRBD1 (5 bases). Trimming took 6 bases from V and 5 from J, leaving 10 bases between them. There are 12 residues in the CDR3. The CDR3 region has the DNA TGTGCCAGCAGCCAGGGTGGCGAGACCCAGTACTTC. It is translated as CASSQGGETQYF.

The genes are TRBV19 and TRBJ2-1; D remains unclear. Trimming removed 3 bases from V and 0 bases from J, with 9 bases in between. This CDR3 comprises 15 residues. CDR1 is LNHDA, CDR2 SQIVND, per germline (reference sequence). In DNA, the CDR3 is TGTGCCAGTAGTATCCCCAGAGGCTCCTACAATGAGCAGTTCTTC. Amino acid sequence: CASSIPRGSYNEQFF.

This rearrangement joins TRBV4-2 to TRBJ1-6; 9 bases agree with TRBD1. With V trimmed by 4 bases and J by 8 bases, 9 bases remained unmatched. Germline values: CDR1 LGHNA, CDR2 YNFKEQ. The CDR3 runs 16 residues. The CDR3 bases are TGTGCCAGCAGCCCCGCGGGACAGGGAATTGATTCACCCCTCCACTTT. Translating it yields CASSPAGQGIDSPLHF.

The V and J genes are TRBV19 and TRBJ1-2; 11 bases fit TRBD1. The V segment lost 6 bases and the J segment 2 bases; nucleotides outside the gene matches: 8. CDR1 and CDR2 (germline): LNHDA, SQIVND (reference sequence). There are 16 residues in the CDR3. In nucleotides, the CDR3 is TGTGCCAGTAGCAAGGACAGGGGGCTCCACAACTATGGCTACACCTTC. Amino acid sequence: CASSKDRGLHNYGYTF.

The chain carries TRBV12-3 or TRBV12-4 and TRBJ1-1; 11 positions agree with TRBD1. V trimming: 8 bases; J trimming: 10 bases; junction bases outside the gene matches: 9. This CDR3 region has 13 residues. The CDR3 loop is CASRTGGGLSAFF. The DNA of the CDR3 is TGTGCCAGCCGGACAGGGGGCGGGTTGTCAGCTTTCTTT.

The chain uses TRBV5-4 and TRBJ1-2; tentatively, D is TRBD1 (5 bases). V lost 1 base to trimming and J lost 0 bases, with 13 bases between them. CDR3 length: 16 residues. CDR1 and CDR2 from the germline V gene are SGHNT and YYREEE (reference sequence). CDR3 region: CASSLSGRVANYGYTF. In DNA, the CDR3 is TGTGCCAGCAGCTTGTCAGGGAGGGTGGCTAACTATGGCTACACCTTC.

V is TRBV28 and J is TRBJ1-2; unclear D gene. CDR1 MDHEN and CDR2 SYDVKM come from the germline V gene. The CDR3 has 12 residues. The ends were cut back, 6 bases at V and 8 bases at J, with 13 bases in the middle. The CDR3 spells CASRRTVGGYTF. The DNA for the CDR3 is TGTGCCAGCAGACGAACCGTCGGGGGCTACACCTTC.

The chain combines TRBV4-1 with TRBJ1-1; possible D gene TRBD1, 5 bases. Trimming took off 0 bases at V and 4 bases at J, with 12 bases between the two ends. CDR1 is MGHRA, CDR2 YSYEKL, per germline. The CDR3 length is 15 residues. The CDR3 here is CASSQEWAGITEAFF. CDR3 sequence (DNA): TGCGCCAGCAGCCAAGAGTGGGCAGGGATCACTGAAGCTTTCTTT.

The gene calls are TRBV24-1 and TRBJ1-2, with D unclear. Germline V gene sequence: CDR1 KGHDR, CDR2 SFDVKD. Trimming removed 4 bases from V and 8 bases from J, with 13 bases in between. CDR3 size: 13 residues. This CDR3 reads CATSETQTGGYTF. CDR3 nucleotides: TGTGCCACCAGTGAAACCCAGACGGGGGGCTACACCTTC.

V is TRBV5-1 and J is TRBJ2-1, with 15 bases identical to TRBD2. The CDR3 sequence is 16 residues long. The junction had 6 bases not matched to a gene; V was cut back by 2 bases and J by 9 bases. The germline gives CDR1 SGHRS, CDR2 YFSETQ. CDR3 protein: CASSLPGLAGGGEQFF. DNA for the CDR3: TGCGCCAGCAGCTTACCGGGACTAGCGGGAGGAGGTGAGCAGTTCTTC.

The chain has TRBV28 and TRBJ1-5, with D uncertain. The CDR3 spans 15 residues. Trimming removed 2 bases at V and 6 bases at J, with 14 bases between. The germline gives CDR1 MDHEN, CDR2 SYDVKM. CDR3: CASSLLTQVGQPQHF. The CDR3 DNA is TGTGCCAGCAGTTTACTTACGCAGGTGGGTCAGCCCCAGCATTTT.

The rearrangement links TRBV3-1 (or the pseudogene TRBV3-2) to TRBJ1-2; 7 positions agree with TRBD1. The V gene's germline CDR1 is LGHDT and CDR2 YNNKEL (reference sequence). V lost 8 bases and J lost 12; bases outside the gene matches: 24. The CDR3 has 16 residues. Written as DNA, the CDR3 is TGTGCCAGCTATAAAAGGGGGACGGACAGGAGGAGGAGGCACACCTTC. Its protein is CASYKRGTDRRRRHTF.